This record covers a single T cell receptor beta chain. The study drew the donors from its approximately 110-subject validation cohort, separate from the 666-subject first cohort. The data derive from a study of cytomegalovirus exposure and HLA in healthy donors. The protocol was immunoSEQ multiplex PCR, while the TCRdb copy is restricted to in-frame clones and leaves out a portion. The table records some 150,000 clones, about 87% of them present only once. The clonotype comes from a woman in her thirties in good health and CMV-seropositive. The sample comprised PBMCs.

CDR3 amino acids: CASSFLEGNSPLHF. DNA for the CDR3: TGTGCCAGCAGCTTCCTGGAGGGGAATTCACCCCTCCACTTT. The V and J genes are TRBV11-2 and TRBJ1-6; D possibly corresponds to TRBD1 (5 bases). V gave up 3 bases and J gave up 7 bases, with 10 bases separating them. This CDR3 contains 14 residues. Germline V gene sequence: CDR1 SGHAT, CDR2 FQNNGV.